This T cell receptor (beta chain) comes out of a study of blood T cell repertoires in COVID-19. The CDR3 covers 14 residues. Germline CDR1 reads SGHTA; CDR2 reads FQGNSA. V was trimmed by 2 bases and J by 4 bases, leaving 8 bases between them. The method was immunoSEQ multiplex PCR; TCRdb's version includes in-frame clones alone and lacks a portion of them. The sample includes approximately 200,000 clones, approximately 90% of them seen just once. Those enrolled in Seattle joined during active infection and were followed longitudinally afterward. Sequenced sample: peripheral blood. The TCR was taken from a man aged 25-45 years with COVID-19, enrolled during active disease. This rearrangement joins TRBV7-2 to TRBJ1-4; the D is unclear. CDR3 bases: TGTGCCAGCAGCTTATCAGGCCTTAATGAAAAACTGTTTTTT. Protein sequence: CASSLSGLNEKLFF.